This TCR beta chain derives from a study of T cell responses to AZD1222 COVID-19 vaccine. Regarding the study as a whole: Rises in breadth and depth of Spike-specific TCRs came after two AZD1222 doses. The study sampled repertoires only after the peak T cell response.

This table comes from immunoSEQ multiplex PCR, and its TCRdb copy is limited to in-frame clones, with some not included. The table records around 140,000 clones, approximately 92% of them present only once. As to this clone: The antigen is not known.

The source was peripheral blood, collected 28 days after the second AZD1222 dose. The clonotype comes from an adult who received the AZD1222 COVID-19 vaccine.

The CDR3 loop is CASSFRLAGSLEQFF. As DNA, the CDR3 is TGTGCCAGCAGCTTTCGACTAGCGGGAAGTCTTGAGCAGTTCTTC. The gene calls are TRBV11-3 and TRBJ2-1, with 11 bases aligning to TRBD2. The germline V gene encodes CDR1 SGHNT and CDR2 YENEEA. V was pared by 3 bases and J by 9 bases, with 7 bases of the junction left unmatched. CDR3 size: 15 residues.